Described below is a single TCR beta chain sequence and its context. Gene names refer to mouse genes. The observed sequence ends 1 residue before the CDR3 terminus, with the missing tail filled in from the germline J gene. This sample is drawn from a study of tissue T cells after allogeneic stem cell transplantation. Survey-depth TCRbeta CDR3 sequencing reported V/J genes and productive frequencies. Assay used: immunoSEQ multiplex PCR; TCRdb lists only in-frame clones, some missing. The sample has 7,500 to 9,000 clones; 45% to 50% are singletons. As for time point: mouse harvest day 7 after allogeneic transplant. Mouse grafts combined 10^7 T-cell-depleted bone marrow cells with 10^6 splenic CD5+ T cells. Trimming took off 2 bases at V and 3 bases at J, with 6 bases between the two ends. CDR3 length equals 13 residues. Germline V lookup: CDR1 SGHSA, CDR2 FRNQAP.

V usage is TRBV16 and J usage is TRBJ2-4, with unresolved D. This TCR was sampled from a female BALB/c mouse given C57BL/6 T cells with graft-versus-host disease after an allogeneic hematopoietic cell transplant. Material for sequencing was gut tissue. The sequenced CDR3 bases are TGTGCAAGCAGCTTATCCTGGCAAAACACCTTGTAC. Translation gives CASSLSWQNTLY. The whole CDR3 reads CASSLSWQNTLYF.